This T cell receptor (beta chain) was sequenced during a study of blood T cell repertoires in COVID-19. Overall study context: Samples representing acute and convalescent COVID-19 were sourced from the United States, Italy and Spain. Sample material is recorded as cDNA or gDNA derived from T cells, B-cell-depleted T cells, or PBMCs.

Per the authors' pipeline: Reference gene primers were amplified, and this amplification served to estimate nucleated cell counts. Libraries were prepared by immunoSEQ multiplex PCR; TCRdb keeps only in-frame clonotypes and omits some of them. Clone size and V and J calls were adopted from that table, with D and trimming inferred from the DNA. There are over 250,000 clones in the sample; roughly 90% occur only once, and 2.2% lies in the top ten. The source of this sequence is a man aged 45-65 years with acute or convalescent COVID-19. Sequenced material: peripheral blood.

The CDR3 DNA is TGTGCCAGTAGACCAGGGAAGTCTCCGCACAACACTGAAGCTTTCTTT. Translation gives CASRPGKSPHNTEAFF. The rearrangement links TRBV27 to TRBJ1-1; the D gene is possibly TRBD1 (5 bases). Trimming pared 9 bases from V and 2 bases from J, leaving 22 bases between. This CDR3 has 16 amino acids. The germline V gene encodes CDR1 MNHEY and CDR2 SMNVEV (reference sequence).